These 27 T cell receptor beta chains originate from one sample sequenced in a study of radiation and T cells in renal cell carcinoma. The treatment denotes: treatment-naive control, cytoreductive nephrectomy. Assay: immunoSEQ multiplex PCR; the TCRdb copy retains only in-frame clones and omits some. The sample yields 20,000 to 25,000 clones, 58% seen once. The sample consisted of tumor tissue, taken from a patient whose treatment was nephrectomy without radiotherapy. The source of these receptors is a man in his forties with renal cell carcinoma.

With regard to this clone: The same CDR3 also results from other DNA sequences found in this sample. The genes are TRBV28 and TRBJ1-5; 9 positions agree with TRBD1. Germline V lookup: CDR1 MDHEN, CDR2 SYDVKM. The CDR3 is 16 residues long. V gave up 3 bases and J gave up 0 bases; unmatched junction bases: 3. The CDR3 DNA reads as TGTGCCAGCAGTTTGGGGACAGGGTATAGCAATCAGCCCCAGCATTTT. It encodes CASSLGTGYSNQPQHF. The complete variable domain, with remaining parts taken from reference TRBV28 and TRBJ1-5, reads DVKVTQSSRYLVKRTGEKVFLECVQDMDHENMFWYRQDPGLGLRLIYFSYDVKMKEKGDIPEGYSVSREKKERFSLILESASTNQTSMYLCASSLGTGYSNQPQHFGDGTRLSIL.

In this sample, this clone turned up a few times. This chain connects TRBV9 to TRBJ1-1; a possible D gene is TRBD1 (6 bases). The CDR3 has 13 amino acids. Trimming took 5 bases from V and 3 from J, leaving 11 bases between them. The germline CDR1 and CDR2 sequences are SGDLS and YYNGEE. The CDR3 DNA reads as TGTGCCAGCAGTCTTGGACAGCACACTGAAGCTTTCTTT. The encoded protein is CASSLGQHTEAFF.

The chain employs TRBV6-1 and TRBJ2-1, with 7 positions matching TRBD1. Germline values: CDR1 MNHNS, CDR2 SASEGT. V shed 6 bases and J 11 bases; nucleotides not matched to a gene: 4. CDR3 length: 11 amino acids. The CDR3 here is CASSQTGKQFF. DNA for the CDR3: TGTGCCAGCAGCCAGACAGGGAAGCAGTTCTTC.

This sequence joins TRBV7-9 and TRBJ2-3, with no clear D. Germline loops: CDR1 SEHNR, CDR2 FQNEAQ (reference sequence). The CDR3 extends over 13 amino acids. The germline V and J ends were trimmed by 6 bases and 5 bases, with 12 bases remaining between them. This chain's CDR3 is CASRTVAVDTQYF. The DNA for the CDR3 is TGTGCCAGCAGAACCGTAGCAGTAGATACGCAGTATTTT. Based on the CDR3 plus reference TRBV7-9 and TRBJ2-3, the full variable domain is DTGVSQNPRHKITKRGQNVTFRCDPISEHNRLYWYRQTLGQGPEFLTYFQNEAQLEKSRLLSDRFSAERPKGSFSTLEIQRTEQGDSAMYLCASRTVAVDTQYFGPGTRLTVL.

The chain joins TRBV19 to TRBJ2-1; TRBD1 aligns across 7 bases. The germline V gene has CDR1 LNHDA and CDR2 SQIVND (reference sequence). The CDR3 is 12 amino acids. The V and J ends lost 9 bases and 9 bases, in that order; junction bases with no gene match: 8. CDR3 in DNA: TGTGCCAGCTGTGACAGGGAAGGTGAGCAGTTCTTC. Translating gives CASCDREGEQFF. Combining the CDR3 with reference TRBV19 and TRBJ2-1 gives the whole variable domain DGGITQSPKYLFRKEGQNVTLSCEQNLNHDAMYWYRQDPGQGLRLIYYSQIVNDFQKGDIAEGYSVSREKKESFPLTVTSAQKNPTAFYLCASCDREGEQFFGPGTRLTVL.

Only a few counts were recorded for this clone. The chain combines TRBV6-5 with TRBJ1-2; D is uncertain. Germline CDR1 MNHEY, CDR2 SVGAGI. Trimming removed 6 bases from V and 4 bases from J, with 15 bases in between. The CDR3 has 14 amino acids. The CDR3 loop reads CASSPHSNAYGYTF. The CDR3 bases are TGTGCCAGCAGCCCACACTCCAATGCCTATGGCTACACCTTC.

The J gene is TRBJ1-1, the V gene TRBV28; the D is unclear. V was cut by 2 bases and J by 6 bases, with 7 bases left in between. CDR3 size: 12 residues. Germline CDR1 reads MDHEN; CDR2 reads SYDVKM. The CDR3 loop reads CASSLEKAEAFF. As DNA, the CDR3 is TGTGCCAGCAGTTTAGAGAAGGCTGAAGCTTTCTTT.

The chain carries TRBV5-1 and TRBJ2-1; tentatively, D is TRBD2 (6 bases). Per germline, CDR1 SGHRS and CDR2 YFSETQ. The CDR3 covers 14 residues. V was pared by 4 bases and J by 5 bases, with 13 bases between. The CDR3 spells CASSPRDGNNEQFF. In nucleotides, the CDR3 is TGCGCCAGCAGCCCGCGGGACGGGAACAATGAGCAGTTCTTC. The variable domain in full, completed from reference TRBV5-1 and TRBJ2-1, reads KAGVTQTPRYLIKTRGQQVTLSCSPISGHRSVSWYQQTPGQGLQFLFEYFSETQRNKGNFPGRFSGRQFSNSRSEMNVSTLELGDSALYLCASSPRDGNNEQFFGPGTRLTVL.

The chain is built from TRBV6-5 and TRBJ1-1, with a possible D match to TRBD1 (6 bases). CDR3 length: 14 residues. V was clipped by 4 bases and J by 3 bases, with 12 bases between them. Germline CDR1 reads MNHEY; CDR2 reads SVGAGI. The CDR3 reads CASSSRGADTEAFF. The CDR3 DNA reads as TGTGCCAGCAGTTCCAGGGGTGCGGACACTGAAGCTTTCTTT.

This chain links TRBV9 with TRBJ2-3, with a weak D call TRBD2 (5 bases). The CDR3 loop spans 16 amino acids. Germline assignment: CDR1 SGDLS and CDR2 YYNGEE. V shed 0 bases and J shed 1 base, with 12 bases lying between them. The CDR3 region has the DNA TGTGCCAGCAGCGTAGATGTCGGGGTCCGCACAGATACGCAGTATTTT. Residues: CASSVDVGVRTDTQYF.

A few counts support this clone. The chain employs TRBV5-1 and TRBJ1-3; TRBD1 might be the D (5 bases). CDR3 length equals 14 residues. V was clipped by 5 bases and J by 0 bases, with 9 bases between them. Germline V gene data show CDR1 as SGHRS and CDR2 as YFSETQ. As DNA, the CDR3 is TGCGCCAGCAGTTCAGGGTCCTCTGGAAACACCATATATTTT. Amino acids: CASSSGSSGNTIYF.

By sample fraction, this clone is medium-sized. The V call is TRBV9, the J call TRBJ2-7; 7 bases are a match to TRBD2. Germline V lookup: CDR1 SGDLS, CDR2 YYNGEE. V lost 3 bases, J lost 1 base, and 7 bases stayed unmatched. The CDR3 length is 15 residues. The chain's CDR3 is CASSGKASGSYEQYF. The CDR3 nucleotides are TGTGCCAGCAGCGGGAAAGCTAGCGGTTCCTACGAGCAGTACTTC. The entire variable domain, with the rest obtained from reference TRBV9 and TRBJ2-7, is as follows: DSGVTQTPKHLITATGQRVTLRCSPRSGDLSVYWYQQSLDQGLQFLIQYYNGEERAKGNILERFSAQQFPDLHSELNLSSLELGDSALYFCASSGKASGSYEQYFGPGTRLTVT.

The chain links TRBV5-1 to TRBJ2-1; TRBD2 might be the D (6 bases). This CDR3 has 15 residues. Trimming stripped 0 bases from V and 5 bases from J, with 12 bases between. Germline CDR1 reads SGHRS; CDR2 reads YFSETQ. The chain's CDR3 is CASSLGTTRNNEQFF. The CDR3 DNA sequence: TGCGCCAGCAGCTTGGGGACTACCCGAAACAATGAGCAGTTCTTC.

This clone was observed many times. V and J are TRBV5-5 and TRBJ1-1, with D tentatively TRBD1 (5 bases). The V end was cut by 1 base, the J end by 1 base, with 8 bases between. CDR1 is SGHKS, CDR2 YYEKEE, per germline (reference sequence). This CDR3 spans 14 amino acids. The CDR3 nucleotides read TGTGCCAGCAGCTTGTTCGGGGGGAACACTGAAGCTTTCTTT. This translates into CASSLFGGNTEAFF.

This clone was seen a few times. This chain connects TRBV19 to TRBJ2-6; 9 bases are a match to TRBD1. J was trimmed by 6 bases and V by 7 bases; bases with no gene match: 10. Germline V CDR1 and CDR2: LNHDA, SQIVND (reference sequence). CDR3 length: 16 residues. CDR3 DNA: TGTGCCAGTATCCCGGGACAGGGCCTGGAGGCCAACGTCCTGACTTTC. Translated, it gives CASIPGQGLEANVLTF.

This clone has a handful of counts. The chain uses TRBV7-9 and TRBJ2-1; the match to TRBD1 covers 11 bases. Germline CDR1 is SEHNR and CDR2 is FQNEAQ (reference sequence). J lost 6 bases, V lost 10 bases, and 8 bases had no gene match. The CDR3 is 14 residues long. CDR3 protein: CATQSGTGGNEQFF. DNA for the CDR3: TGTGCCACTCAATCCGGGACAGGGGGCAATGAGCAGTTCTTC.

By proportion, this clone is large. J is TRBJ2-7 and V is TRBV5-6; D not resolved. CDR3 length: 11 residues. CDR1 is SGHDT, CDR2 YYEEEE, per germline. The germline V and J ends were trimmed by 6 bases and 4 bases, with 8 bases remaining between them. The CDR3 DNA sequence: TGTGCCAGCAACCTTGGGTACGAGCAGTACTTC. It translates to CASNLGYEQYF.

V and J are TRBV30 and TRBJ2-3; 8 bases are a match to TRBD2. V lost 6 bases, J lost 4 bases, and 9 bases stayed unmatched. Germline V gives CDR1 GTSNPN, CDR2 SVGIG (reference sequence). This CDR3 region has 14 residues. CDR3 protein: CACKSGSVPDTQYF. The CDR3 nucleotides read TGTGCCTGTAAAAGCGGGAGTGTACCAGATACGCAGTATTTT.

This clone came up once. The chain combines TRBV11-1 with TRBJ1-1; no reliable D call. This CDR3 region has 13 residues. Germline CDR1 is SGHAT and CDR2 is FQDESV (reference sequence). V was shortened by 3 bases and J by 0 bases, with 5 bases between the two germline ends. CDR3 sequence (DNA): TGTGCCAGCAGCTTGGGAATGAACACTGAAGCTTTCTTT. As protein: CASSLGMNTEAFF.

This chain joins TRBV20-1 and TRBJ1-1; tentative D call: TRBD1 (5 bases). Trimming left V 5 bases short and J 4 bases short, with 8 bases between. The CDR3 extends over 11 amino acids. Per germline, CDR1 DFQATT and CDR2 SNEGSKA (reference sequence). The CDR3 region is CSAGRGTEAFF. The CDR3 nucleotides read TGCAGTGCTGGAAGGGGCACTGAAGCTTTCTTT.

The rearrangement joins TRBV4-1 to TRBJ2-3; a possible D gene is TRBD1 (5 bases). The V and J ends lost 0 bases and 6 bases respectively, with 13 bases between them. CDR1 MGHRA and CDR2 YSYEKL come from the germline V gene. The CDR3 is 15 amino acids. Here the CDR3 reads CASSQDQGRVDTQYF. The CDR3 DNA reads TGCGCCAGCAGCCAAGATCAGGGCAGAGTGGATACGCAGTATTTT.

This clone was recorded only once. The gene calls are TRBV30 and TRBJ1-3; D gene uncertain. This CDR3 spans 12 amino acids. Trimming removed 2 bases at V and 3 bases at J, with 5 bases between. Germline V gene lookup returns CDR1 GTSNPN and CDR2 SVGIG (reference sequence). The CDR3 protein is CAWSNSGNTIYF. Written as DNA, the CDR3 is TGTGCCTGGAGTAACAGTGGAAACACCATATATTTT.

This chain uses TRBV27 with TRBJ2-2; 9 bases fit TRBD2. Germline CDR1 is MNHEY and CDR2 is SMNVEV (reference sequence). The CDR3 totals 15 residues. J was trimmed by 2 bases and V by 3 bases; bases with no gene match: 1. CDR3 sequence reads: CASSFGTSNTGELFF. The DNA for the CDR3 is TGTGCCAGCAGTTTCGGGACTAGCAACACCGGGGAGCTGTTTTTT.

The rearrangement uses TRBV6-6 and TRBJ1-2; the D is unclear. The CDR3 totals 14 residues. Trimming took off 6 bases at V and 4 bases at J, with 15 bases between the two ends. The germline gives CDR1 MNHNY, CDR2 SVGAGI (reference sequence). The CDR3: CASSLGLSSYGYTF. DNA for the CDR3: TGTGCCAGCAGCCTAGGACTCTCTAGCTATGGCTACACCTTC.

This chain uses TRBV6-1 with TRBJ1-1, with D tentatively TRBD1 (5 bases). The V gene's germline CDR1 is MNHNS and CDR2 SASEGT. V was trimmed by 2 bases and J by 1 base, leaving 8 bases between them. The CDR3 has 14 amino acids. The CDR3 DNA reads as TGTGCCAGCAGTGAACGGGGCAGGAACACTGAAGCTTTCTTT. Translation gives CASSERGRNTEAFF.

The chain couples TRBV6-5 to TRBJ2-7, with D possibly matching TRBD1 (6 bases). V was trimmed by 0 bases and J by 2 bases, leaving 11 bases between them. Germline values: CDR1 MNHEY, CDR2 SVGAGI. This CDR3 has 15 residues. CDR3 sequence (DNA): TGTGCCAGCAGTTACTCGATAGCAGGGGCCTACGAGCAGTACGTC. The encoded protein is CASSYSIAGAYEQYV.

This clone was seen a handful of times. The chain joins TRBV28 to TRBJ1-2, with no clear D. CDR1 MDHEN and CDR2 SYDVKM come from the germline V gene. V dropped 6 bases and J dropped 4 bases, with 6 bases sitting between them. This CDR3 is built from 11 residues. For the CDR3, the DNA is TGTGCCAGCAGGGGATTCTATGGCTACACCTTC. Its translation is CASRGFYGYTF.